This T cell receptor beta chain was identified in a study of identical twins. This clonotype was detected only a few times. V was trimmed by 0 bases and J by 5 bases, leaving 13 bases between them. Germline V gene lookup returns CDR1 SGHTA and CDR2 FQGNSA. CDR3 length: 15 amino acids. Each CDR3 protein is one row after TCRdb ran MiXCR on the 5' RACE reads. This sample has 300,000 or so distinct CDR3 sequences, with roughly 8.6% found just once. This sample was also put to use in a study of yellow fever vaccine responses in identical twins.

The sequence was obtained from a woman aged 18-35 years in good health. The sample taken for sequencing was CD8+ T cells sorted from blood. The rearrangement joins TRBV7-2 to TRBJ1-1; tentatively, D is TRBD1 (5 bases). The CDR3: CASSLARGAKTEAFF. CDR3 nucleotides: TGTGCCAGCAGCTTAGCGCGCGGGGCTAAGACTGAAGCTTTCTTT.